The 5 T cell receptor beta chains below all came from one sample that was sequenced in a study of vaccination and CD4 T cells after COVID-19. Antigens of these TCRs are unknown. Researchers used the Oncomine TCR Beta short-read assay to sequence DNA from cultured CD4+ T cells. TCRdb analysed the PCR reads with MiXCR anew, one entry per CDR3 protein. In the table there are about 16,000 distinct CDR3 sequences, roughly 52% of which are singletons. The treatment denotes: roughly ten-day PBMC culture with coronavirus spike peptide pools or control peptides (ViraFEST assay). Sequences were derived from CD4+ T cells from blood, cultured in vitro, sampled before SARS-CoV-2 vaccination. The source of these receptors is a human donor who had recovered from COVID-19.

CDR3 protein: CAWREGSGATQYF. The DNA for the CDR3 is TGTGCCTGGAGAGAGGGTAGCGGGGCAACCCAGTACTTC. This sequence joins TRBV30 and TRBJ2-5, with 8 positions matching TRBD2. V was clipped by 3 bases and J by 8 bases; unmatched bases: 8. Germline V CDR1 and CDR2: GTSNPN, SVGIG (reference sequence). The CDR3 contains 13 residues.

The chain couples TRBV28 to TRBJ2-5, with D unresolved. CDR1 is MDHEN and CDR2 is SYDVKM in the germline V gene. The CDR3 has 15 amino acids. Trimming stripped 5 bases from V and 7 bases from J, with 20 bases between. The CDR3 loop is CASSPRRLAGRTQYF. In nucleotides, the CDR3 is TGTGCCAGCAGTCCCCGCCGTTTAGCCGGCAGGACCCAGTACTTC.

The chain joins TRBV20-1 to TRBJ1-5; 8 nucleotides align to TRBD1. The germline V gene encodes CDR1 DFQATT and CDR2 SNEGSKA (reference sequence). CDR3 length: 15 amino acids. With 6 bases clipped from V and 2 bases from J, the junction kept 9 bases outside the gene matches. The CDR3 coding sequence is TGCAGTGCGGTTGACAGGGGAAATGGCAATCAGCCCCAGCATTTT. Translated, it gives CSAVDRGNGNQPQHF.

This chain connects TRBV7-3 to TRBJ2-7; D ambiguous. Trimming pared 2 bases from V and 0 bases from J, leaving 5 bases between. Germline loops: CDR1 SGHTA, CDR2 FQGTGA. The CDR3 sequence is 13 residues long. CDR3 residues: CASSLQSSYEQYF. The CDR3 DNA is TGTGCCAGCAGCTTACAGAGCTCCTACGAGCAGTACTTC.

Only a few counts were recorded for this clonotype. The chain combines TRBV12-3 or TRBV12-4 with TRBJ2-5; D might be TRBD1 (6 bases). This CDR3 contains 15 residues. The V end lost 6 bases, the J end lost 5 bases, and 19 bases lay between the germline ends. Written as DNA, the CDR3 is TGTGCCAGCAGCCCCCCCAGGGGCTCTGGGGAGACCCAGTACTTC. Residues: CASSPPRGSGETQYF.